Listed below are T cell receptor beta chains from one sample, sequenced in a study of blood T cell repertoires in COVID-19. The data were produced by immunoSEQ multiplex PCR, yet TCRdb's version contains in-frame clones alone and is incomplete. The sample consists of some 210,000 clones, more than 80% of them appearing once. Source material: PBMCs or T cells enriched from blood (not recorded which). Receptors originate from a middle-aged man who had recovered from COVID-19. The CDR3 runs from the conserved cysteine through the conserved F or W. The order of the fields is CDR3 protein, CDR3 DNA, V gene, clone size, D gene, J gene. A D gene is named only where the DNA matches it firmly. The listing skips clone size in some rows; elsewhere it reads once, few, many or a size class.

CDR3: CASSPGGLAEKLFF
DNA: TGTGCCAGCTCCCCAGGGGGCCTCGCCGAAAAACTGTTTTTT
V: TRBV18
size: .
D: TRBD1
J: TRBJ1-4

CDR3: CAISERQDGGYTF
DNA: TGTGCCATCAGTGAACGACAGGACGGCGGCTACACCTTC
V: TRBV10-3
size: .
D: .
J: TRBJ1-2

CDR3: CASSLRGGGGSTDTQYF
DNA: TGTGCCAGCAGCCTCCGAGGCGGCGGGGGTAGCACAGATACGCAGTATTTT
V: TRBV5-5
size: .
D: TRBD2
J: TRBJ2-3

CDR3: CASSPGTGTSGTDTQYF
DNA: TGTGCCAGCAGCCCAGGCACCGGGACTAGCGGAACAGATACGCAGTATTTT
V: TRBV3-1/TRBV3-2
size: .
D: TRBD2
J: TRBJ2-3

CDR3: CASQLAGITGELFF
DNA: TGTGCCAGCCAGCTAGCGGGAATAACCGGGGAGCTGTTTTTT
V: TRBV5-6
size: .
D: TRBD2
J: TRBJ2-2

CDR3: CASSQVLASGAQETQYF
DNA: TGCGCCAGCAGCCAAGTTTTGGCTAGCGGGGCCCAAGAGACCCAGTACTTC
V: TRBV4-1
size: few
D: TRBD2
J: TRBJ2-5

CDR3: CASSLGPNRAQETQYF
DNA: TGTGCCAGCAGCTTAGGGCCGAACAGGGCCCAAGAGACCCAGTACTTC
V: TRBV7-2
size: .
D: .
J: TRBJ2-5

CDR3: CASSDRPLTGSFYGYTF
DNA: TGTGCCAGCAGTGACCGCCCTCTGACAGGCTCCTTCTATGGCTACACCTTC
V: TRBV6-4
size: .
D: .
J: TRBJ1-2

CDR3: CASSYLDRDYGYTF
DNA: TGTGCCAGCAGCTACTTAGACAGGGATTATGGCTACACCTTC
V: TRBV7-8
size: .
D: TRBD1
J: TRBJ1-2

CDR3: CASSFLGQGAILLFF
DNA: TGTGCCAGCAGTTTTTTGGGACAGGGGGCAATTTTACTGTTTTTT
V: TRBV27
size: .
D: TRBD1
J: TRBJ1-4

CDR3: CATAMTGGNSPLHF
DNA: TGTGCCACCGCGATGACAGGGGGTAATTCACCCCTCCACTTT
V: TRBV19
size: .
D: TRBD1
J: TRBJ1-6

CDR3: CAWSVILDNQPQHF
DNA: TGTGCCTGGAGTGTAATTCTAGATAATCAGCCCCAGCATTTT
V: TRBV30
size: few
D: .
J: TRBJ1-5

CDR3: CSASDRRGGGSARRQYF
DNA: TGCAGTGCTAGTGATAGGAGGGGGGGAGGGTCAGCCCGGCGGCAGTACTTC
V: TRBV20-1
size: .
D: .
J: TRBJ2-7

CDR3: CASSYTGTSGPGELFF
DNA: TGTGCCAGCAGCTACACCGGGACTAGCGGTCCCGGGGAGCTGTTTTTT
V: TRBV7-3
size: .
D: TRBD2
J: TRBJ2-2

CDR3: CASSKAGGDTDTQYF
DNA: TGTGCCAGCAGCAAAGCGGGAGGTGACACAGATACGCAGTATTTT
V: TRBV9
size: .
D: TRBD2
J: TRBJ2-3

CDR3: CASSIDWGQGAYNEQFF
DNA: TGTGCCAGTAGTATAGATTGGGGACAGGGGGCCTACAATGAGCAGTTCTTC
V: TRBV19
size: .
D: TRBD1
J: TRBJ2-1

CDR3: CASRGQGIQPQHF
DNA: TGTGCCAGCAGGGGACAGGGTATACAGCCCCAGCATTTT
V: TRBV2
size: .
D: TRBD1
J: TRBJ1-5

CDR3: CASSEQGDRAKNIQYF
DNA: TGTGCCAGCAGTGAGCAGGGGGATAGGGCCAAAAACATTCAGTACTTC
V: TRBV6-1
size: .
D: TRBD1
J: TRBJ2-4

CDR3: CASSGYGSNQPQHF
DNA: TGTGCCAGCAGCGGTTACGGGAGCAATCAGCCCCAGCATTTT
V: TRBV27
size: once
D: .
J: TRBJ1-5

CDR3: CASSPDRGPNYGYTF
DNA: TGTGCCAGCTCACCGGACAGGGGCCCTAACTATGGCTACACCTTC
V: TRBV18
size: .
D: TRBD1
J: TRBJ1-2

CDR3: CASSSPRASGMGTDTQYF
DNA: TGTGCCAGTAGTTCCCCGAGGGCTAGCGGGATGGGCACAGATACGCAGTATTTT
V: TRBV19
size: .
D: TRBD2
J: TRBJ2-3

CDR3: CASSQGGSSLEANVLTF
DNA: TGTGCCAGCAGCCAAGGGGGCAGTTCTCTGGAGGCCAACGTCCTGACTTTC
V: TRBV4-2
size: once
D: .
J: TRBJ2-6

CDR3: CASSQDRKWTGLYGYTF
DNA: TGTGCCAGCAGCCAAGATCGTAAGTGGACAGGGCTCTATGGCTACACCTTC
V: TRBV3-1/TRBV3-2
size: .
D: TRBD1
J: TRBJ1-2

CDR3: CASSRKANRASQETQYF
DNA: TGTGCCAGCAGCCGCAAGGCGAACAGGGCTTCTCAAGAGACCCAGTACTTC
V: TRBV11-2
size: .
D: .
J: TRBJ2-5

CDR3: CASSQDLTKRAEQYF
DNA: TGTGCCAGCAGCCAAGACCTTACCAAGCGGGCCGAGCAGTACTTC
V: TRBV3-1/TRBV3-2
size: .
D: .
J: TRBJ2-7

CDR3: CASSLRDRGFTYNEQFF
DNA: TGCGCCAGCAGCTTGCGGGACAGGGGATTTACCTACAATGAGCAGTTCTTC
V: TRBV5-1
size: .
D: TRBD1
J: TRBJ2-1

CDR3: CATSRGLGGGQPQHF
DNA: TGTGCCACCAGCAGAGGGTTGGGGGGAGGTCAGCCCCAGCATTTT
V: TRBV15
size: .
D: .
J: TRBJ1-5

CDR3: CASATSGRVIIDEQFF
DNA: TGTGCCAGCGCGACTAGCGGGAGAGTCATCATCGATGAGCAGTTCTTC
V: TRBV4-2
size: once
D: TRBD2
J: TRBJ2-1

CDR3: CASRGQVGTQYF
DNA: TGTGCCAGCAGAGGACAGGTGGGGACCCAGTACTTC
V: TRBV6-5
size: .
D: TRBD1
J: TRBJ2-5

CDR3: CASGPTYRGLSYNEQFF
DNA: TGTGCTAGTGGACCAACTTACAGGGGGCTCTCCTACAATGAGCAGTTCTTC
V: TRBV12-5
size: .
D: TRBD1
J: TRBJ2-1

CDR3: CASSELVTLYF
DNA: TGTGCCAGCAGTGAGTTAGTGACTCTGTACTTC
V: TRBV6-1
size: few
D: .
J: TRBJ2-5

CDR3: CASSSQTWGEETQYF
DNA: TGTGCCAGCAGCTCACAGACTTGGGGGGAGGAGACCCAGTACTTC
V: TRBV7-9
size: .
D: .
J: TRBJ2-5

CDR3: CASSPKQGQPQYGYTF
DNA: TGTGCCAGCTCCCCTAAACAGGGACAGCCCCAATATGGCTACACCTTC
V: TRBV18
size: .
D: TRBD1
J: TRBJ1-2

CDR3: CASSPRGARDGYTF
DNA: TGTGCCAGCAGCCCCAGGGGGGCGCGGGATGGCTACACCTTC
V: TRBV7-9
size: .
D: TRBD1
J: TRBJ1-2

CDR3: CASSLGDREGGDGYTF
DNA: TGCGCCAGCAGCTTGGGGGACAGGGAAGGAGGCGATGGCTACACCTTC
V: TRBV5-1
size: .
D: TRBD1
J: TRBJ1-2

CDR3: CASSLQTAVVYGYTF
DNA: TGTGCCAGCAGCTTACAAACAGCCGTCGTTTATGGCTACACCTTC
V: TRBV7-2
size: .
D: .
J: TRBJ1-2

CDR3: CASSLSAGESLNQPQHF
DNA: TGTGCCAGCAGCTTAAGCGCCGGGGAGTCCCTCAATCAGCCCCAGCATTTT
V: TRBV7-3
size: .
D: .
J: TRBJ1-5

CDR3: CASSPRGRGSTEAFF
DNA: TGTGCCAGCAGCCCTAGGGGAAGGGGGAGCACTGAAGCTTTCTTT
V: TRBV7-9
size: .
D: .
J: TRBJ1-1

CDR3: CASSKGRAGGYGYTF
DNA: TGTGCCAGCAGTAAGGGGCGGGCAGGGGGATATGGCTACACCTTC
V: TRBV5-4
size: .
D: TRBD1
J: TRBJ1-2

CDR3: CASSILGELFF
DNA: TGTGCCAGTAGTATACTCGGGGAGCTGTTTTTT
V: TRBV19
size: .
D: .
J: TRBJ2-2

CDR3: CASRTGGGSYGYTF
DNA: TGCGCCAGCAGGACAGGGGGCGGAAGCTATGGCTACACCTTC
V: TRBV5-1
size: .
D: TRBD1
J: TRBJ1-2

CDR3: CASSLDGPSSNQPQHF
DNA: TGTGCCAGCAGCTTGGACGGTCCTAGTAGCAATCAGCCCCAGCATTTT
V: TRBV5-6
size: .
D: .
J: TRBJ1-5

CDR3: CASSMPGGKYGYTF
DNA: TGTGCCAGTAGTATGCCGGGGGGGAAGTATGGCTACACCTTC
V: TRBV19
size: .
D: .
J: TRBJ1-2

CDR3: CASSQGTQQPQHF
DNA: TGTGCCAGCAGCCAAGGGACACAGCAGCCCCAGCATTTT
V: TRBV3-1/TRBV3-2
size: .
D: .
J: TRBJ1-5

CDR3: CASSLPGQEAFF
DNA: TGTGCCAGCAGCTTACCGGGACAGGAAGCTTTCTTT
V: TRBV7-9
size: .
D: TRBD1
J: TRBJ1-1